The 15 T cell receptor beta chains below all came from one sample that was sequenced in a study of CD8 T cells in ankylosing spondylitis. TCRdb reprocessed the 5' RACE reads via MiXCR and lists one record per CDR3 protein. There are some 130,000 distinct CDR3 sequences in the sample; 6.5% to 8.5% occur only once, and about 7.1% lies in the top ten. The specimen was synovial fluid, either unsorted or a sorted T cell fraction (not recorded which). The receptors come from a male donor with ankylosing spondylitis.

This clonotype was detected ten times or more. The rearrangement links TRBV4-3 to TRBJ1-6, with D perhaps TRBD1 (5 bases). Trimming shortened V by 2 bases and J by 7 bases, and 15 bases separated the two germline ends. The CDR3 covers 16 residues. Per germline, CDR1 LGHNA and CDR2 YSLEER. The CDR3 region has the DNA TGCGCCAGCAGCCAAAGCCCTTACGGGGACAATTCACCCCTCCACTTT. As protein: CASSQSPYGDNSPLHF.

The chain combines TRBV5-6 with TRBJ2-2; 14 bases are shared with TRBD2. Looked up from germline, CDR1 is SGHDT and CDR2 is YYEEEE. There are 17 residues in the CDR3. Trimming took 9 bases from V and 3 from J; bases not matched to a gene: 10. The CDR3 here is CAMSLGTSGSHTGELFF. In nucleotides, the CDR3 is TGTGCCATGAGCCTCGGGACTAGCGGGAGCCACACCGGGGAGCTGTTTTTT.

A note on this clonotype: A read error may explain this, as a much larger clone is one base away. The chain joins TRBV11-2 to TRBJ2-7; no clear D gene. The CDR3 covers 12 residues. In germline, CDR1 is SGHAT, CDR2 FQNNGV. The chain's CDR3 is CGSSLNGWEQYF. CDR3 bases: TGTGGCAGCAGCTTAAATGGGTGGGAGCAGTACTTC. The full variable domain, in which reference TRBV11-2 and TRBJ2-7 provide the parts outside the CDR3, is EAGVAQSPRYKIIEKRQSVAFWCNPISGHATLYWYQQILGQGPKLLIQFQNNGVVDDSQLPKDRFSAERLKGVDSTLKIQPAKLEDSAVYLCGSSLNGWEQYFGPGTRLTVT.

The table lists this clonotype with a few counts. CDR3 DNA: TGTGCCAGCCGACAGGGGCTCTCTTTCTCTGGAAACACCATATATTTT. It yields the protein CASRQGLSFSGNTIYF. The rearrangement joins TRBV28 to TRBJ1-3; TRBD1 matches at 8 bases. With 8 bases clipped from V and 0 bases from J, the junction kept 9 bases outside the gene matches. CDR3 length: 16 amino acids. Germline V gene lookup returns CDR1 MDHEN and CDR2 SYDVKM. Full variable domain (rest looked up from reference TRBV28 and TRBJ1-3): DVKVTQSSRYLVKRTGEKVFLECVQDMDHENMFWYRQDPGLGLRLIYFSYDVKMKEKGDIPEGYSVSREKKERFSLILESASTNQTSMYLCASRQGLSFSGNTIYFGEGSWLTVV.

The chain links TRBV6-1 to TRBJ1-3, with D unclear. Per the germline V gene, CDR1 is MNHNS and CDR2 is SASEGT. V was pared by 8 bases and J by 3 bases, with 11 bases between. This CDR3 has 13 residues. CDR3 coding DNA: TGTGCCAGCCGAAATGGTGGTGGAAACACCATATATTTT. Translation gives CASRNGGGNTIYF.

The rearrangement joins TRBV6-5 to TRBJ2-5, with D tentatively TRBD1 or TRBD2 (6 bases each). The CDR3 runs to 15 residues. Germline CDR1 reads MNHEY; CDR2 reads SVGAGI. V lost 4 bases and J lost 5, with 17 bases in between. DNA for the CDR3: TGTGCCAGCAGTTTCCCCCCCGGGGGCAGGGAGACCCAGTACTTC. Translation gives CASSFPPGGRETQYF.

The genes are TRBV25-1 and TRBJ2-1, with 15 bases fitting TRBD2. This CDR3 has 14 amino acids. The germline gives CDR1 MGHDK, CDR2 SYGVNS. V shed 5 bases and J 12 bases; nucleotides not matched to a gene: 5. CDR3 coding DNA: TGTGCCAGCAGTCCGCGGACTAGCGGGGGGGTGCAGTTCTTC. Translating gives CASSPRTSGGVQFF.

This clonotype was seen at least ten times. The rearrangement joins TRBV6-4 to TRBJ2-3; 8 nucleotides agree with TRBD2. With 8 bases clipped from V and 0 bases from J, the junction kept 13 bases outside the gene matches. CDR3 length equals 17 residues. Germline-derived CDR1 and CDR2 are MRHNA and SNTAGT. The CDR3 bases are TGTGCCAGCCCTACTAAAGTTAGCGGGGCTAGCACAGATACGCAGTATTTT. Amino acid sequence: CASPTKVSGASTDTQYF.

This clonotype has a count of ten or more. This chain uses TRBV15 with TRBJ2-2; D gene uncertain. The CDR3 runs to 14 residues. In germline, CDR1 is LNHNV, CDR2 YYDKDF (reference sequence). Trimming removed 0 bases from V and 2 bases from J, with 4 bases in between. DNA of the CDR3: TGTGCCACCAGCAGAGACAGAAACACCGGGGAGCTGTTTTTT. Protein product: CATSRDRNTGELFF.

The V call is TRBV4-1, the J call TRBJ1-2; D remains unclear. The V and J ends lost 2 bases and 2 bases respectively, with 12 bases between them. The CDR3 loop spans 15 amino acids. Germline lookup yields CDR1 MGHRA and CDR2 YSYEKL. CDR3 in DNA: TGCGCCAGCAGCCAACCTTGGCGGGAAAACTATGGCTACACCTTC. It specifies CASSQPWRENYGYTF.

This clonotype was picked up a small number of times. The chain has TRBV20-1 and TRBJ2-3; D not resolved. V shed 6 bases and J shed 5 bases, with 9 bases lying between them. CDR1 and CDR2 (germline): DFQATT, SNEGSKA (reference sequence). The length of the CDR3 is 11 residues. CDR3 coding DNA: TGCAGTGCCGAAACCCGAGATACGCAGTATTTT. Residues: CSAETRDTQYF.

This clonotype occurred a few times. The chain employs TRBV20-1 and TRBJ2-5; D is possibly TRBD2 (5 bases). This CDR3 contains 13 residues. V lost 7 bases, J lost 1 base, and 13 bases lay in between. Per the germline V gene, CDR1 is DFQATT and CDR2 is SNEGSKA (reference sequence). The CDR3 here is CSERVGSQETQYF. In DNA form, the CDR3 reads TGCAGTGAGAGGGTGGGGTCCCAAGAGACCCAGTACTTC.

The rearrangement uses TRBV10-3 and TRBJ1-5, with D hard to call. This CDR3 has 12 residues. Germline loops: CDR1 ENHRY, CDR2 SYGVKD. Trimming took 6 bases from V and 4 from J, leaving 7 bases between them. The CDR3 sequence is CAISPTNQPQHF. Here the CDR3 DNA reads TGTGCCATCAGCCCCACGAATCAGCCCCAGCATTTT.

At least ten counts were recorded for this clonotype. This chain connects TRBV12-3 or TRBV12-4 to TRBJ1-1; no reliable D call. The V end lost 5 bases, the J end lost 0 bases, and 10 bases lay between the germline ends. The CDR3 is 14 amino acids. In DNA form, the CDR3 reads TGTGCCAGCAGTATAAGAGGATTGAACACTGAAGCTTTCTTT. This gives the protein CASSIRGLNTEAFF.

This clonotype was detected many times. The chain carries TRBV12-3 or TRBV12-4 and TRBJ1-5, with D uncertain. Trimming cost V 3 bases and J 7 bases, with 7 bases left between them. This CDR3 region has 12 residues. The CDR3 loop is CASSLAEQPQHF. Here the CDR3 DNA reads TGTGCCAGCAGTTTGGCGGAACAGCCCCAGCATTTT.